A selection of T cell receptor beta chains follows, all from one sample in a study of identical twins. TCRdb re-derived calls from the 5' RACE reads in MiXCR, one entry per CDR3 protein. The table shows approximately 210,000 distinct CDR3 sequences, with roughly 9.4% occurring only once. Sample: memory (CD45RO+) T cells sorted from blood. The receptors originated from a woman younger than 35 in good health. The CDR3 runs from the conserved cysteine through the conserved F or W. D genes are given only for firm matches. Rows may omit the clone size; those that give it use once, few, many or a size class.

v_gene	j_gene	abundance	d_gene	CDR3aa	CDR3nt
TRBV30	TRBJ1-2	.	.	CAWSVDDATVEGYTF	TGTGCCTGGAGTGTAGATGACGCAACCGTTGAGGGCTACACCTTC
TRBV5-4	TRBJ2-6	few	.	CASSLDFSGANVLTF	TGTGCCAGCAGCCTGGATTTTTCTGGGGCCAACGTCCTGACTTTC
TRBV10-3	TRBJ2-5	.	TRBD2	CAISEVGAGVNQETQYF	TGTGCCATCAGTGAGGTAGGAGCGGGGGTAAACCAAGAGACCCAGTACTTC
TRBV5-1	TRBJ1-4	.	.	CASSWAGEDEKLFF	TGCGCCAGCAGCTGGGCAGGGGAGGATGAAAAACTGTTTTTT
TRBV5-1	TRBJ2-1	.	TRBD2	CASSLGAGRGFEQFF	TGCGCCAGCAGCTTGGGGGCAGGGAGGGGCTTTGAGCAGTTCTTC
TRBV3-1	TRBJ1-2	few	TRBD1	CASSYTDRDYGYTF	TGTGCCAGCAGCTATACGGACAGGGACTATGGCTACACCTTC
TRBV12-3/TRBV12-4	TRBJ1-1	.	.	CASGRGMNTEAFF	TGTGCCTCTGGGCGGGGGATGAACACTGAAGCTTTCTTT
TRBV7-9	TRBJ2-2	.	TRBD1	CASSPGTGGESDGELFF	TGTGCCAGCAGCCCGGGGACAGGGGGCGAAAGTGACGGGGAGCTGTTTTTT
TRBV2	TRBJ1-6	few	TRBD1	CASSRGGQYSPLHF	TGTGCCAGCAGTAGAGGGGGCCAGTATTCACCCCTCCACTTT
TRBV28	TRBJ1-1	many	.	CASSLSGTEAFF	TGTGCCAGCAGTTTGAGTGGCACTGAAGCTTTCTTT
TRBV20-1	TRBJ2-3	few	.	CSASSPLRADTQYF	TGCAGTGCTAGTAGTCCCCTCCGGGCAGATACGCAGTATTTT
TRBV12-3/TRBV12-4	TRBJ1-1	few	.	CASSLGEGTEAFF	TGTGCCAGCAGCCTGGGTGAAGGGACTGAAGCTTTCTTT
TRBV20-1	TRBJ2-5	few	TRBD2	CSALPRTSGQETQYF	TGCAGTGCCCTACCCCGGACTAGCGGTCAAGAGACCCAGTACTTC
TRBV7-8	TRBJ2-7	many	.	CASSLAMAPYEQYF	TGTGCCAGCAGCTTAGCGATGGCACCCTACGAGCAGTACTTC
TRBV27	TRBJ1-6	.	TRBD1	CASSLRTGPNSPLHF	TGTGCCAGCAGTCTCCGGACAGGTCCTAATTCACCCCTCCACTTT
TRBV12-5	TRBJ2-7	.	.	CASGFRGTNEQYF	TGTGCTAGTGGTTTCAGGGGTACCAACGAGCAGTACTTC
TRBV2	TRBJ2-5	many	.	CASSDRYF	TGTGCCAGCAGTGACAGATACTTC
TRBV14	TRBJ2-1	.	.	CASSPRRLYNEQFF	TGTGCCAGCAGCCCGAGGAGGCTTTACAATGAGCAGTTCTTC
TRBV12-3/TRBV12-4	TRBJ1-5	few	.	CASSLGSTGSPQHF	TGTGCCAGCAGTTTGGGCAGTACGGGGTCGCCCCAGCATTTT
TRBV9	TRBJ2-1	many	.	CASSVLDAGRNEQFF	TGTGCCAGCAGCGTTCTTGACGCGGGACGCAATGAGCAGTTCTTC
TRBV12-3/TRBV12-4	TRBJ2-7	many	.	CASSRQGGELGEQYF	TGTGCCAGCAGTAGACAGGGAGGGGAGTTGGGAGAGCAGTACTTC
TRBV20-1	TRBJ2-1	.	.	CSARWGLVYNEQFF	TGCAGTGCTAGATGGGGGCTGGTCTACAATGAGCAGTTCTTC
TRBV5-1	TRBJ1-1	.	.	CASSPPYGGIAFF	TGCGCCAGCAGCCCCCCCTACGGAGGAATAGCTTTCTTT
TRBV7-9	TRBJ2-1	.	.	CASSRRQGGAGRDEQFF	TGTGCCAGCAGTCGCCGCCAGGGGGGGGCTGGTCGAGATGAGCAGTTCTTC
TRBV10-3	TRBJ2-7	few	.	CAIGGGNSGYEQYF	TGTGCCATCGGCGGGGGCAATAGCGGCTACGAGCAGTACTTC
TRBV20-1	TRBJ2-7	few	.	CSASSPGGGDEQYF	TGCAGTGCTAGCTCTCCCGGAGGGGGAGACGAGCAGTACTTC
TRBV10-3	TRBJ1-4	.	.	CAISVGNDNEKLFF	TGTGCCATCAGTGTTGGCAACGATAATGAAAAACTGTTTTTT
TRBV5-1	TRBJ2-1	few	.	CASSTRSSYNEQFF	TGCGCCAGCAGCACCAGGAGCTCCTACAATGAGCAGTTCTTC
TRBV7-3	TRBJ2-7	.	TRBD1	CASGRDRDYEQYF	TGTGCCAGCGGCCGGGACAGAGACTACGAGCAGTACTTC
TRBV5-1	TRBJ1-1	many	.	CASSFSGKDTEAFF	TGCGCCAGCAGCTTCTCGGGAAAGGACACTGAAGCTTTCTTT
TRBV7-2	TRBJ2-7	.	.	CASTNYYEQYF	TGTGCCAGTACCAACTACTACGAGCAGTACTTC
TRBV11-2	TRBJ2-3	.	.	CASSSRQDTDTQYF	TGTGCCAGCAGCTCAAGACAGGACACAGATACGCAGTATTTT
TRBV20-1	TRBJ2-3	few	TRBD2	CSAPPLAGGRTDTQYF	TGCAGTGCCCCCCCTCTAGCGGGAGGGCGCACAGATACGCAGTATTTT
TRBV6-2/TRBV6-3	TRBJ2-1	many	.	CASSYWGGSQNEQFF	TGTGCCAGCAGTTATTGGGGAGGATCTCAGAATGAGCAGTTCTTC
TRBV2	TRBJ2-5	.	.	CASSVSLELETQYF	TGTGCCAGCAGTGTATCTTTGGAACTCGAGACCCAGTACTTC
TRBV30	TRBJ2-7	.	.	CAWSVDPKPGYEQYF	TGTGCCTGGAGTGTAGACCCTAAACCGGGCTACGAGCAGTACTTC
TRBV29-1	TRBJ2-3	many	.	CSVGRSTDTQYF	TGCAGCGTTGGACGGAGCACAGATACGCAGTATTTT
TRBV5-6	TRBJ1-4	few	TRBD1	CASSSRQGRGEKLFF	TGTGCCAGCAGCTCTCGACAGGGGAGAGGAGAAAAACTGTTTTTT
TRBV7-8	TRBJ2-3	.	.	CASSLPDTQYF	TGTGCCAGCAGCTTACCAGATACGCAGTATTTT
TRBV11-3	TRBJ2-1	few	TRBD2	CASSLTGTNNEQFF	TGTGCCAGCAGCTTAACCGGGACTAACAATGAGCAGTTCTTC
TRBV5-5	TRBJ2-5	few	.	CASSERTDQETQYF	TGTGCCAGCAGCGAAAGGACGGACCAAGAGACCCAGTACTTC
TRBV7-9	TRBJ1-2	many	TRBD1	CASSRTGGLNYGYTF	TGTGCCAGCAGCCGGACAGGGGGTTTAAACTATGGCTACACCTTC
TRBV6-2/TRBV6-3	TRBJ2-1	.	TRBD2	CASSTRLAGDHYNEQFF	TGTGCCAGCAGTACCCGACTAGCGGGAGACCACTACAATGAGCAGTTCTTC
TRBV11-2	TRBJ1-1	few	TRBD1	CASSSRTGAEAFF	TGTGCCAGCAGCTCACGGACAGGGGCTGAAGCTTTCTTT
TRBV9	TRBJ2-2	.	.	CASSVAVANTGELFF	TGTGCCAGCAGCGTAGCTGTGGCGAACACCGGGGAGCTGTTTTTT
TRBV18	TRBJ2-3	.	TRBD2	CASSPLERGSGNTDTQYF	TGTGCCAGCTCACCACTTGAACGGGGCAGCGGGAATACAGATACGCAGTATTTT
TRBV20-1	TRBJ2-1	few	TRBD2	CSAKPSGGEQFF	TGCAGTGCTAAACCTAGCGGGGGGGAGCAGTTCTTC
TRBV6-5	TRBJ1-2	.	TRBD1	CASQGERGYTF	TGTGCCAGTCAGGGGGAACGTGGCTACACCTTC